Presented here are 12 T cell receptor beta chains from one specimen sequenced in a study of early T cells in non-severe SARS-CoV-2 infection. TCRdb re-analysed the 5' RACE reads in MiXCR, keeping a single row per CDR3 protein. The sample consists of about 100,000 distinct CDR3 sequences, under 15% of them appearing once. Sequencing was carried out using whole blood. The receptor set was obtained from an adult who was a healthcare worker with PCR-confirmed SARS-CoV-2 infection or an uninfected control (not recorded which).

The CDR3 sequence is CASSLDQGDYGYTF. CDR3 bases: TGTGCCAGCAGCTTGGATCAGGGGGACTATGGCTACACCTTC. The chain couples TRBV5-6 to TRBJ1-2; TRBD1 agrees at 7 bases. Trimming took 0 bases from V and 3 from J; bases not matched to a gene: 2. This CDR3 spans 14 amino acids. Germline CDR1 is SGHDT and CDR2 is YYEEEE.

This clonotype was observed many times. The rearrangement joins TRBV5-5 to TRBJ1-1; D may be TRBD1 (5 bases). V shed 3 bases and J shed 2 bases, with 14 bases lying between them. Germline CDR1 reads SGHKS; CDR2 reads YYEKEE (reference sequence). CDR3 length: 15 residues. The CDR3 DNA sequence: TGTGCCAGCAGCTCTTCAGGGAACACCAACACTGAAGCTTTCTTT. This encodes CASSSSGNTNTEAFF.

This clonotype turned up a few times. The chain joins TRBV2 to TRBJ1-5; 8 bases are shared with TRBD1. The V and J ends lost 9 bases and 6 bases, in that order; junction bases with no gene match: 7. The CDR3 consists of 13 residues. CDR1 is SNHLY, CDR2 FYNNEI, per germline. CDR3 DNA sequence: TGTGCCAGTCTTGGACAGGGCGGTCAGCCCCAGCATTTT. Translation gives CASLGQGGQPQHF.

This chain links TRBV11-2 with TRBJ1-2; 10 bases are a match to TRBD1. CDR3 size: 14 residues. CDR1 SGHAT and CDR2 FQNNGV come from the germline V gene. The J segment lost 8 bases and the V segment lost 1 base, leaving 4 bases of the junction unmatched. CDR3 amino acids: CASSLAGTGAGYTF. CDR3 in DNA: TGTGCCAGCAGCTTAGCCGGGACAGGGGCCGGCTACACCTTC.

This clonotype appeared many times. The rearrangement links TRBV7-2 to TRBJ2-3, with 8 positions matching TRBD1. The CDR3 is 15 residues long. The germline CDR1 and CDR2 sequences are SGHTA and FQGNSA. J lost 0 bases, V lost 5 bases, and 4 bases had no gene match. CDR3: CASSPQGASTDTQYF. CDR3 nucleotide sequence: TGTGCCAGCAGCCCGCAGGGGGCTAGCACAGATACGCAGTATTTT.

This clonotype has a single count. The V and J genes are TRBV27 and TRBJ2-7; 9 bases map to TRBD2. Trimming cost V 8 bases and J 4 bases; bases outside gene matches: 12. This CDR3 is 15 amino acids long. Germline-derived CDR1 and CDR2 are MNHEY and SMNVEV (reference sequence). The CDR3 DNA sequence: TGTGCCAGCTCATCGGCGGGACTAGCCGATTACGAGCAGTACTTC. Amino acid sequence: CASSSAGLADYEQYF.

In its sample, this clonotype was seen many times. The CDR3 DNA reads as TGTGCCACCAGCAGAGGAGAGACCCAGTACTTC. This sequence encodes CATSRGETQYF. The gene calls are TRBV15 and TRBJ2-5; D ambiguous. Trimming removed 1 base from V and 4 bases from J, with 1 base in between. From germline, CDR1 is LNHNV and CDR2 YYDKDF (reference sequence). This CDR3 has 11 residues.

Turning to this clonotype: One end of the junction does not line up with germline, which may come from a read error. The chain joins TRBV29-1 to TRBJ2-2, with TRBD1 matching 10 bases. Looked up from germline, CDR1 is SQVTM and CDR2 is ANQGSEA. CDR3 length equals 14 residues. The CDR3, as DNA: TGCAGCGCGCGACAGGGGGCGAACATCGGGGAGCTGTTTTTT. Translation gives CSARQGANIGELFF.

This clonotype appeared many times. This chain connects TRBV7-2 to TRBJ2-5, with D possibly being TRBD1 (8 bases). Germline V gene sequence: CDR1 SGHTA, CDR2 FQGNSA. The V and J ends lost 4 bases and 4 bases respectively, with 22 bases between them. The CDR3 is 17 amino acids. Written as DNA, the CDR3 is TGTGCCAGCAGCTCCCTACCTGGACAGGGCGGGGGAGAGACCCAGTACTTC. Translation gives CASSSLPGQGGGETQYF. Combining the CDR3 with reference TRBV7-2 and TRBJ2-5 gives the whole variable domain GAGVSQSPSNKVTEKGKDVELRCDPISGHTALYWYRQSLGQGLEFLIYFQGNSAPDKSGLPSDRFSAERTGGSVSTLTIQRTQQEDSAVYLCASSSLPGQGGGETQYFGPGTRLLVL.

The V and J genes are TRBV20-1 and TRBJ2-7, with 9 bases lining up with TRBD1. The CDR3 totals 11 residues. The J segment lost 5 bases and the V segment lost 8 bases, leaving 4 bases of the junction unmatched. The germline V gene has CDR1 DFQATT and CDR2 SNEGSKA (reference sequence). The CDR3 nucleotides read TGCAGTCGGGGACAGGGACACGAGCAGTACTTC. Amino acid sequence: CSRGQGHEQYF.

The chain combines TRBV11-2 with TRBJ2-3; 7 bases fit TRBD1. Germline V gene lookup returns CDR1 SGHAT and CDR2 FQNNGV. The CDR3 has 16 residues. V was pared by 3 bases and J by 5 bases, with 11 bases of the junction left unmatched. CDR3 amino acids: CASSFTGRSGGDTQYF. CDR3 coding DNA: TGTGCCAGCAGCTTCACCGGGCGGTCAGGGGGAGATACGCAGTATTTT.

This clonotype was counted only a few times. The rearrangement uses TRBV11-2 and TRBJ2-5; 8 bases line up with TRBD1. The CDR3 covers 15 residues. V lost 5 bases and J lost 0; bases outside the gene matches: 5. The germline CDR1 and CDR2 sequences are SGHAT and FQNNGV. The CDR3 nucleotides read TGTGCCAGCAGCCCCCAGGGGGCGTACCAAGAGACCCAGTACTTC. Protein: CASSPQGAYQETQYF. Together with reference TRBV11-2 and TRBJ2-5, the CDR3 gives the full variable domain: EAGVAQSPRYKIIEKRQSVAFWCNPISGHATLYWYQQILGQGPKLLIQFQNNGVVDDSQLPKDRFSAERLKGVDSTLKIQPAKLEDSAVYLCASSPQGAYQETQYFGPGTRLLVL.